Below, one TCR beta chain is given with its context. This sample stems from a study of blood T cell repertoires in COVID-19. Whole-study context: The samples span acute and convalescent COVID-19 from the United States, Italy and Spain.

Produced via immunoSEQ multiplex PCR; TCRdb's table is partial and in-frame only. Seen here are about 340,000 clones, more than 85% observed once, and the top ten hold less than 20%. With 4 bases clipped from V and 5 bases from J, the junction kept 5 bases outside the gene matches. Germline V gene lookup returns CDR1 SGHNT and CDR2 YYREEE (reference sequence). The CDR3 runs to 15 residues. The sequenced material came from PBMCs or T cells enriched from blood (not recorded which). This clonotype was obtained from a woman in her twenties or thirties who had recovered from COVID-19. This chain links TRBV5-4 with TRBJ2-1; 11 nucleotides agree with TRBD2. CDR3 protein: CASSLVAGGDNEQFF. For the CDR3, the DNA is TGTGCCAGCAGCCTAGTAGCGGGAGGGGACAATGAGCAGTTCTTC.